This entry concerns a single T cell receptor beta chain. The table lists this clone with a count of one. Its antigen target is currently unknown. No base quality values were provided; no much bigger clone lies one nucleotide off. CDR1 and CDR2 are drawn from the germline V gene: SGHTA, FQGTGA. V lost 6 bases and J lost 14 bases; the stretch between them is 21 bases long. The CDR3 contains 13 residues, cysteine and phenylalanine counted. The kept DNA is CDR3 alone, 39 bases in frame from the first base. The immunoSEQ Assay, a bias-controlled multiplex PCR, was used to amplify TCRbeta CDR3 regions from genomic DNA. As for how the authors treated the data: The number of nucleated cells in each sample was estimated from the amplification of reference gene primers within the assay. To quantify the absolute abundance of each unique TCRbeta CDR3 rearrangement, sequence reads were collapsed and filtered. Productive Simpson clonality was computed per sample as the square root of Simpson's diversity index over productive rearrangements. TCRdb mirrors the immuneACCESS table, restricted to in-frame sequences. Some clones are absent from its copies; in checked studies, under half trace to an unresolved V gene, and the reason for the others is unknown. V and J calls and clone size are as listed in that table; D and trimming were resolved from the DNA. For this sample there are about 260,000 clones; around 84% appear just once. Jointly, the top ten make up more than 1.5% of the sample.

The sample originates from a study of blood T cell repertoires in COVID-19 (dated by TCRdb to 2020 to 2022). Notes on the research overall: Samples covering the acute and convalescent phases of COVID-19 were provided by collaborators in the United States, Italy and Spain. The prospective study material was composed of cDNA or gDNA derived from T cells, B-cell-depleted T cells, or PBMCs. The dataset comprised deeply sampled blood TCRbeta repertoires from subjects exposed to, actively infected with, or recovered from COVID-19. A freely available public database, intended as a resource for researchers studying the immune response to SARS-CoV-2, is where the repertoires were released. The samples were drawn from the first 160 participants of the ongoing ImmuneRACE study and from 1,254 subjects provided by 6 global collaborators. A de-identified subject ID, COVID-19 status, age in years and sex were almost always included in the sample metadata. Where available, HLA class I and class II types were obtained from metadata supplied by the sample provider rather than from assay-based typing. Overall study results and their limits: How much clinical and demographic metadata was included differed by source and by participant, and the metadata was provided uncurated.

Samples from volunteer blood donors who had recovered from COVID-19 were contributed by a second Seattle source. Whole blood was collected in K2EDTA tubes by collaborating institutions according to the institutions' own protocols. Collaborator samples were shipped for TCRbeta analysis as frozen whole blood, isolated PBMCs, or DNA extracted from either sample type. The V gene is TRBV7-3 and the J gene is TRBJ2-3, with the D gene too uncertain to name. The receptor was isolated from a woman aged 40-49 years who had recovered from COVID-19. The sequenced material came from peripheral blood. CDR3 reads: CASSPSSSSTPYF. The bases read TGTGCCAGCAGTCCCAGCTCGTCGTCGACACCGTATTTT.